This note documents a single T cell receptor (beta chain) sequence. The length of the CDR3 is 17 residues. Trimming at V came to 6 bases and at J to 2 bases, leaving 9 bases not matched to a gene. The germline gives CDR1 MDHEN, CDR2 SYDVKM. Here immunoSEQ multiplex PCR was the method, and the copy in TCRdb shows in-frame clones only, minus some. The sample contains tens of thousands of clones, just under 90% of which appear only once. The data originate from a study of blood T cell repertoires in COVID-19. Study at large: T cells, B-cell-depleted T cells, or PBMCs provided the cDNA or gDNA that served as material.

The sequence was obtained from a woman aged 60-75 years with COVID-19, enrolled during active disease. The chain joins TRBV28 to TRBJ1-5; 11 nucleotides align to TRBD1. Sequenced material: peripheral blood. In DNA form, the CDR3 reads TGTGCCAGCAGCCAGGACAGGGGGCTCAGGGGCAATCAGCCCCAGCATTTT. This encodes CASSQDRGLRGNQPQHF.